What follows describes a single T cell receptor beta chain. Its antigen is as yet unknown. The data were obtained in a study of cytomegalovirus exposure and HLA in healthy donors. Trimming removed 4 bases from V and 6 bases from J, with 13 bases in between. Germline V gene data show CDR1 as SEHNR and CDR2 as FQNEAQ (reference sequence). This CDR3 has 15 residues. The primer mix had 60 Vbeta and 13 Jbeta primers. Sequenced by immunoSEQ multiplex PCR; TCRdb stores in-frame clones only, minus some. Of 90,000 to 120,000 clones in the sample, roughly 80% are singletons; the top ten hold under 3.5%. Study-wide findings and caveats: Some highly shared sequence variants likely arose as a pipeline artifact. Earlier findings revealed that most TCR beta V segments proved productive either about 87% or about 30% of the time. Accounts indicate the classifier identified cytomegalovirus status with strong specificity and sensitivity. Accurate predictions that matched the HLA-A and HLA-B alleles of most subjects were reportedly made from TCR beta sequences.

The sequenced sample was PBMCs. V usage is TRBV7-9 and J usage is TRBJ1-6; possibly TRBD1 for D (5 bases). The sequence was obtained from a man aged 25 to 40 in good health and CMV-seropositive. CDR3 residues: CASSSLGQPNSPLHF. In DNA form, the CDR3 reads TGTGCCAGCAGCTCCCTCGGACAACCTAATTCACCCCTCCACTTT.